The present entry profiles one T cell receptor (beta chain) with its context. Its matching antigen is unknown. This entry comes from a study of OX40 agonist ivuxolimab in advanced cancers. On the study more broadly: Checkpoint inhibitors had been given previously to about 40% of patients. Broader study findings: Low normalized T-cell clonal expansion was also seen in some nonresponders.

V lost 6 bases and J lost 6, with 31 bases in between. Germline V lookup: CDR1 SGHRS, CDR2 YFSETQ. The CDR3 covers 19 residues. Produced via immunoSEQ multiplex PCR; TCRdb's table is partial and in-frame only. The sample includes approximately 32,000 clones, roughly nine tenths of them seen just once. The chain recombines TRBV5-1 with TRBJ2-1, with D perhaps TRBD1 (7 bases). This clonotype was sampled from an adult with an advanced solid tumor such as melanoma, head and neck, liver or kidney cancer. The input for sequencing was CD4+ or CD8+ T cells sorted from blood, taken in a trial of the OX40 agonist ivuxolimab. CDR3 nucleotide sequence: TGCGCCAGCACCTCAGGGGGGCTAGCCCTCCGGGAGATATCCAATGAGCAGTTCTTC. This sequence encodes CASTSGGLALREISNEQFF.